The 22 T cell receptor beta chains below were found in one sample sequenced in a study of blood T cell repertoires in COVID-19. Generated by immunoSEQ multiplex PCR, the TCRdb table keeps only in-frame clones and is missing some. The sample yields about 180,000 clones, roughly 82% seen once. Sequencing was done on a sample of peripheral blood. The source of these receptors is a woman in her 70s with acute or convalescent COVID-19.

The CDR3 sequence is CASSLGTQPQFF. CDR3 coding DNA: TGTGCCAGCAGCTTAGGTACACAGCCGCAGTTCTTC. This chain links TRBV7-9 with TRBJ2-1; D gene unclear. V was trimmed by 1 base and J by 12 bases, leaving 10 bases between them. The CDR3 totals 12 residues. Germline loops: CDR1 SEHNR, CDR2 FQNEAQ (reference sequence).

This rearrangement joins TRBV6-5 to TRBJ1-5; 8 bases match TRBD1. This CDR3 region has 15 residues. Trimming at V came to 6 bases and at J to 0 bases, leaving 4 bases not matched to a gene. The germline gives CDR1 MNHEY, CDR2 SVGAGI. In DNA, the CDR3 is TGTGCCAGCAGCCCGACAGGGGCTAGCAATCAGCCCCAGCATTTT. It translates to CASSPTGASNQPQHF.

The rearrangement uses TRBV19 and TRBJ1-2; D is perhaps TRBD1 (5 bases). Germline V gives CDR1 LNHDA, CDR2 SQIVND (reference sequence). Trimming cost V 3 bases and J 4 bases, with 18 bases left between them. The CDR3 is 16 amino acids. CDR3 coding DNA: TGTGCCAGTAGTATGGCAGGGCCCCCATCGAGCTATGGCTACACCTTC. This codes for CASSMAGPPSSYGYTF.

V usage is TRBV6-2 or TRBV6-3 and J usage is TRBJ1-2; TRBD1 might be the D (5 bases). Between the trimmed V and J ends, which lost 0 bases and 4 bases, there was a span of 9 bases. CDR3 length: 14 amino acids. The V gene's germline CDR1 is MNHEY and CDR2 SVGEGT. The CDR3 DNA sequence: TGTGCCAGCAGTTACTCGGGGCGGAGCTATGGCTACACCTTC. Protein product: CASSYSGRSYGYTF.

The V call is TRBV13, the J call TRBJ2-7; the D is unclear. From germline, CDR1 is PRHDT and CDR2 FYEKMQ (reference sequence). The V end was cut by 5 bases, the J end by 2 bases, with 4 bases between. The CDR3 extends over 11 amino acids. The CDR3 nucleotides read TGTGCCAGCAGCGGAGCCTACGAGCAGTACTTC. It yields the protein CASSGAYEQYF.

This clone was recorded once. The J gene is TRBJ2-1, the V gene TRBV14; possible D gene TRBD2, 6 bases. The CDR3 length is 15 residues. V lost 4 bases to trimming and J lost 2 bases, with 12 bases between them. Looked up from germline, CDR1 is SGHDN and CDR2 is FVKESK. The CDR3 is CASSLLSGTYNEQFF. CDR3 in DNA: TGTGCCAGCAGCCTCCTTAGCGGTACCTACAATGAGCAGTTCTTC.

The chain recombines TRBV25-1 with TRBJ2-6, with TRBD1 identical over 10 bases. Germline CDR1 MGHDK, CDR2 SYGVNS. The ends lost 3 bases at V and 2 bases at J; junction bases unmatched: 4. The CDR3 runs 17 residues. This chain's CDR3 is CASSDAGTGAGANVLTF. The DNA for the CDR3 is TGTGCCAGCAGTGATGCCGGGACAGGGGCTGGGGCCAACGTCCTGACTTTC.

The gene calls are TRBV29-1 and TRBJ2-3, with a tentative D call TRBD2 (5 bases). Germline-derived CDR1 and CDR2 are SQVTM and ANQGSEA. The CDR3 has 11 residues. V gave up 0 bases and J gave up 10 bases, with 8 bases separating them. CDR3 nucleotide sequence: TGCAGCGTTGAAGAACTAGGTCCGCAGTATTTT. Translated: CSVEELGPQYF.

The rearrangement links TRBV6-4 to TRBJ2-3; maybe TRBD2 (6 bases). The CDR3 spans 15 residues. Trimming left V 0 bases short and J 0 bases short, with 7 bases between. Germline V gene sequence: CDR1 MRHNA, CDR2 SNTAGT. This CDR3 reads CASSDSGGSTDTQYF. CDR3 in DNA: TGTGCCAGCAGTGACTCCGGGGGTAGCACAGATACGCAGTATTTT.

The CDR3 DNA is TGTGCCAGCAGACCTCGGGGGTTCACTGAAGCTTTCTTT. Its translation is CASRPRGFTEAFF. The chain combines TRBV12-3 or TRBV12-4 with TRBJ1-1; D is possibly TRBD1 (5 bases). With 6 bases removed from V and 4 bases from J, the gap between germline ends came to 12 bases. The CDR3 length is 13 residues.

The chain carries TRBV7-9 and TRBJ2-5, with TRBD2 as a possible D gene (6 bases). This CDR3 spans 14 amino acids. The germline V gene has CDR1 SEHNR and CDR2 FQNEAQ (reference sequence). V dropped 11 bases and J dropped 2 bases, with 18 bases sitting between them. CDR3 DNA sequence: TGTGCCCTCGAGGGGCGTCGGGGGCAAGAGACCCAGTACTTC. Amino acid sequence: CALEGRRGQETQYF.

The chain recombines TRBV21-1 with TRBJ2-7; the table's D call, TRBD2, was not checked against the DNA. TRBV21-1 is a known pseudogene. The CDR3 extends over 17 amino acids. DNA of the CDR3: TGTGCCAGCAGCAAATTAGGAGGACTAGCGGCAACCTACGAGCAGTACTTC. Its translation is CASSKLGGLAATYEQYF.

CDR3 sequence: CASSIPAGQGRNYGYTF. In DNA, the CDR3 is TGTGCCAGTAGTATCCCCGCGGGACAGGGGAGAAACTATGGCTACACCTTC. V is TRBV19 and J is TRBJ1-2; 10 nucleotides line up with TRBD1. After removal of 3 bases from V and 2 bases from J, the junction contained 9 bases not matched to a gene. Germline V gene lookup returns CDR1 LNHDA and CDR2 SQIVND (reference sequence). The CDR3 extends over 17 amino acids.

This rearrangement joins TRBV6-5 to TRBJ2-5; 9 bases line up with TRBD2. Germline V gene data show CDR1 as MNHEY and CDR2 as SVGAGI. The CDR3 is 15 residues long. V was clipped by 6 bases and J by 5 bases; unmatched bases: 10. CDR3 DNA sequence: TGTGCCAGCAGCCCCCAACTAGCGGGTTGGGAGACCCAGTACTTC. It codes for CASSPQLAGWETQYF.

This sequence joins TRBV10-2 and TRBJ1-2, with D hard to call. CDR1 is WSHSY and CDR2 is SAAADI in the germline V gene. The CDR3 extends over 13 amino acids. The V and J ends lost 5 bases and 3 bases respectively, with 10 bases between them. CDR3: CASSPQSDYGYTF. In DNA, the CDR3 is TGCGCCAGCAGTCCACAGAGTGACTATGGCTACACCTTC.

J is TRBJ2-4 and V is TRBV28; 11 positions match TRBD2. V shed 5 bases and J 5 bases; nucleotides not matched to a gene: 5. Looked up from germline, CDR1 is MDHEN and CDR2 is SYDVKM. The CDR3 has 15 amino acids. CDR3 bases: TGTGCCAGCAGTCGGGAGACTAGCGGGGAAAACATTCAGTACTTC. Amino acid sequence: CASSRETSGENIQYF.

The chain combines TRBV18 with TRBJ1-6, with TRBD1 matching 8 bases. V shed 2 bases and J 5 bases; nucleotides not matched to a gene: 2. The CDR3 has 15 amino acids. Germline lookup yields CDR1 KGHSH and CDR2 LQKENI. CDR3 nucleotide sequence: TGTGCCAGCTCACCAACAGGGGGGGATAATTCACCCCTCCACTTT. This gives the protein CASSPTGGDNSPLHF.

This clone appeared once. The chain carries TRBV5-4 and TRBJ2-2, with 13 bases aligning to TRBD2. V dropped 4 bases and J dropped 11; count of bases not matched to a gene: 11. This CDR3 is built from 16 residues. Germline CDR1 is SGHNT and CDR2 is YYREEE (reference sequence). The CDR3 DNA sequence: TGTGCCAGCAGCGCAGGGACTAGCGGGATTCTCGGCGAGCTGTTTTTT. Encoded protein: CASSAGTSGILGELFF. Full variable domain (remainder filled in from reference TRBV5-4 and TRBJ2-2): ETGVTQSPTHLIKTRGQQVTLRCSSQSGHNTVSWYQQALGQGPQFIFQYYREEENGRGNFPPRFSGLQFPNYSSELNVNALELDDSALYLCASSAGTSGILGELFFGEGSRLTVL.

The genes are TRBV5-1 and TRBJ2-1, with D possibly matching TRBD2 (6 bases). The CDR3 totals 16 residues. V lost 0 bases, J lost 0 bases, and 10 bases lay in between. Germline-derived CDR1 and CDR2 are SGHRS and YFSETQ. The DNA for the CDR3 is TGCGCCAGCAGCTTGGTCGGGGGAGTCTCCTACAATGAGCAGTTCTTC. This sequence encodes CASSLVGGVSYNEQFF.

There are a few counts of this clone. The genes are TRBV6-6 and TRBJ1-2; D not certain. Per germline, CDR1 MNHNY and CDR2 SVGAGI (reference sequence). Trimming took 5 bases from V and 8 from J, leaving 18 bases between them. The CDR3 loop spans 14 amino acids. The CDR3 loop is CASSAETGSAGYTF. As DNA, the CDR3 is TGTGCCAGCAGTGCCGAGACGGGGTCGGCAGGCTACACCTTC.

The chain couples TRBV20-1 to TRBJ1-2, with TRBD1 matching over 8 bases. The CDR3 runs to 13 residues. J lost 2 bases, V lost 3 bases, and 2 bases had no gene match. Germline values: CDR1 DFQATT, CDR2 SNEGSKA (reference sequence). The chain's CDR3 is CSASSGGNYGYTF. Written as DNA, the CDR3 is TGCAGTGCTAGTTCAGGGGGCAACTATGGCTACACCTTC.

V is TRBV7-8 and J is TRBJ2-1; no reliable D call. Germline-derived CDR1 and CDR2 are SGHVS and FQNEAQ. The CDR3 runs 13 residues. Deletions cut 3 bases from V and 7 bases from J, with 10 bases between. The CDR3 spells CASSFEYWNEQFF. CDR3 nucleotide sequence: TGTGCCAGCAGCTTTGAGTACTGGAATGAGCAGTTCTTC. Complete variable domain (other parts from reference TRBV7-8 and TRBJ2-1): GAGVSQSPRYKVAKRGQDVALRCDPISGHVSLFWYQQALGQGPEFLTYFQNEAQLDKSGLPSDRFFAERPEGSVSTLKIQRTQQEDSAVYLCASSFEYWNEQFFGPGTRLTVL.